The sequence of this T cell receptor (beta chain) was determined in a study of T cells in Graves' hyperthyroidism and ophthalmopathy (dated by TCRdb to the late 2010s). Notes on the research overall: Peripheral blood was collected at initial diagnosis, before any treatment. A discovery cohort of approximately 97 patients, roughly 45 with Graves' ophthalmopathy and approximately 57 with stable Graves' hyperthyroidism, was used to find distinguishing TCR V-J signatures. Prospective prediction of ophthalmopathy was tested in an independent validation cohort consisting of fewer than 20 hyperthyroidism patients and 15 or so patients who later progressed to ophthalmopathy. The roughly 91 discovery patients were randomly divided into training and test sets at a 7:3 ratio. In addition, the study compared T-cell repertoires in thyroid tissue and in blood from several Graves' hyperthyroidism patients. Following sampling, methimazole starting at 30 mg daily was given to hyperthyroidism patients, and high-dose intravenous methylprednisolone was given to ophthalmopathy patients. The paper reports TCR Vbeta CDR3 sequencing of approximately 140 peripheral blood samples: 40 to 45 ophthalmopathy, approximately 74 hyperthyroidism and about 17 progressor patients.

TCR beta CDR3 regions were amplified from RNA transcripts. The TCR CDR3 was subjected to a first round of RT-PCR using the HTBI primer set and the Qiagen OneStep RT-PCR kit. The libraries were constructed in a second round of multiplex PCR and then size-selected and purified. Sequencing of the libraries was done on an Illumina HiSeq2000 using paired-end 100 bp reads. Turning to the authors' computational methods: SOAPnuke was used to process the raw data, removing reads that contained adapters or uncalled bases, had a mean Phred below 15, or lacked an exact match to the constant primer or identifier. High-quality paired reads were merged with COPE v1.2.5, and unique nucleotide sequences were defined as clonotypes. MiTCR v1.1 was used to align the clonotypes against IMGT TRBV, TRBD and TRBJ reference segments. Analysis was restricted to V-J combinations with a frequency above 0.0001, which covered 99% to 99.2% of repertoires. A TCS score was defined as the ratio of F50 (clonal expansion) to E x V (chaos), with BLOSUM62-based TCRdist applied between CDR3 peptides within each V-J. Welch's t-statistics and random forest reduced fewer than 600 V-J features to roughly 13, which were used in a naive Bayes classifier (R e1071). TCRdb redid the processing of the public reads, applying fastp at Q25 and MiXCR, and retained in-frame beta chains. Rows with a matching CDR3 protein are joined into one entry that keeps the most common DNA and genes. The V and J calls reflect TCRdb's pipeline rather than the authors' work. For this sample there are about 150,000 distinct CDR3 sequences; approximately 24% appear just once. The ten largest account for about 70% of the sample.

Findings and caveats that apply to the study as a whole: In cross-validation, a model built on a 13 V-J signature told ophthalmopathy apart from stable hyperthyroidism with approximately 90% sensitivity and roughly 83% specificity, and in testing the same model reached 80%/75%. Most expanded thyroid clonotypes (frequency above 0.001) were also detected in blood, a finding suggesting that blood repertoires may reflect thyroid immune responses. During validation, the model predicted progression to ophthalmopathy a median of approximately 6.5 months ahead of onset, with around 65% sensitivity and almost 75% specificity. No statistical method was used to set the sample size in advance, and investigators knew the group allocation.

This clonotype appeared many times. This clone's antigen is unknown. No quality values exist for individual bases; no much larger clone is one base distant. Hyperthyroidism patients were newly diagnosed, had a disease duration of under 2 months, and were aged 18 to 65 years. Exclusion was applied to patients with uncontrolled infections, other autoimmune diseases, pregnancy or lactation. Diagnoses were based on clinical symptoms, serum thyroxine and TRAb, thyroid ultrasound and orbital computed tomography. Blood from progressor patients was drawn when they were first diagnosed with hyperthyroidism, before any ophthalmopathy symptoms appeared. PBMCs were separated from around 9.1 ml of fresh peripheral blood using Ficoll-Paque density gradient centrifugation. Progressor patients were initially diagnosed with Graves' hyperthyroidism and developed ophthalmopathy during follow-up. Total RNA was extracted with Trizol reagent, and quality was checked on an Agilent 2100 Bioanalyzer.

From its cysteine to its phenylalanine, the CDR3 spans 12 amino acids. Only the CDR3 DNA stays, 36 bases, in frame from base 1. V loses 1 base, J loses 4 bases, and the germline ends lie 6 bases apart. CDR1 is given as SQVTM and CDR2 as ANQGSEA, both from the germline V gene. The receptor's source is a woman in her forties or fifties with Graves' hyperthyroidism that later progressed to Graves' ophthalmopathy. The rearrangement joined TRBV29-1 to TRBJ2-3, with an unclear D gene assignment. Sample: blood. The CDR3 has the sequence CSVEGSSDTQYF. The nucleotide sequence reads as follows: TGCAGCGTTGAAGGGTCGTCAGATACGCAGTATTTT.